This T cell receptor (beta chain) was retrieved from a study of sequential checkpoint blockade in melanoma. As for treatment: randomized to nivolumab then ipilimumab (arm A) or the reverse (arm B). Produced via immunoSEQ multiplex PCR; TCRdb's table is partial and in-frame only. The sample shows roughly 6,400 clones, over 20% of them seen only once. The CDR3 length is 16 residues. Per the germline V gene, CDR1 is MNHGY and CDR2 is SAAAGT. Trimming left V 0 bases short and J 2 bases short, with 11 bases between. The genes are TRBV6-8 and TRBJ2-1; TRBD1 is a possible D gene (5 bases). The sample in question was tumor tissue (inferred from file names), obtained from a patient given nivolumab and ipilimumab in sequence. This clonotype was obtained from a human donor with melanoma. CDR3 sequence: CASSYSRQGAYNEQFF. DNA of the CDR3: TGTGCCAGCAGTTACTCAAGGCAGGGTGCCTACAATGAGCAGTTCTTC.